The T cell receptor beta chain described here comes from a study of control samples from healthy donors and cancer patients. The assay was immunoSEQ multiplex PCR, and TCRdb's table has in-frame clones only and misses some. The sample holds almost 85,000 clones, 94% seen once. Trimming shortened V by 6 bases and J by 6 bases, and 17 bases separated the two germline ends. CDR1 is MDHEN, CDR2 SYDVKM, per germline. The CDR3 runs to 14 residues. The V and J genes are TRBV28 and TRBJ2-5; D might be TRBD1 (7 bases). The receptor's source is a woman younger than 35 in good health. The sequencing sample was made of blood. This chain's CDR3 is CASSRQGGVKTQYF. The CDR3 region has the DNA TGTGCCAGCAGCCGACAGGGAGGAGTGAAGACCCAGTACTTC.